A few counts support the clone carrying this TCR beta chain. Its antigen remains unidentified. Trimming left V 0 bases short and J 7 bases short, with 13 bases between. Germline V lookup: CDR1 LGHNA, CDR2 YSLEER. The CDR3 contains 15 residues. TCRdb passed the 5' RACE reads through MiXCR, listing each CDR3 protein once. The profile shows fewer than 750,000 distinct CDR3 sequences, around 20% of them singletons. This entry belongs to a study of CD8 T cells in ankylosing spondylitis. Study-level findings and limits: Relatively scarce in peripheral blood, disease-linked clones were CD8+. What appeared characteristic of ankylosing spondylitis blood was a TCR beta motif of under 10 highly homologous variants. A subset of motif variants has previously been described in the synovial fluid and blood of reactive arthritis.

Sequenced: blood, either unsorted or a sorted T cell fraction (not recorded which). The gene calls are TRBV4-3 and TRBJ2-1; D is possibly TRBD1 (5 bases). The sequence came from a male donor with ankylosing spondylitis. CDR3 bases: TGCGCCAGCAGCCAAGAGGATGGACATTCGAATGAGCAGTTCTTC. Encoded protein: CASSQEDGHSNEQFF.